This T cell receptor (beta chain) was captured in a study of response to subunit inactivated influenza vaccine. The CDR3 runs 14 residues. V lost 0 bases and J 4 bases, leaving 10 bases between the germline ends. Per the germline V gene, CDR1 is DFQATT and CDR2 is SNEGSKA (reference sequence). TCRdb fed the RT-PCR reads into MiXCR, producing one record per CDR3 protein. The sample has more than 550,000 distinct CDR3 sequences, over 9% seen once; the top ten hold about 10%. This sample was shared with a second study, whose subject was T cells expressing NK-cell markers. From that paper: 5'RACE template switching with UMIs produced the TCR beta cDNA.

This chain uses TRBV20-1 with TRBJ1-5, with D tentatively TRBD1 (5 bases). The receptor comes from a man in his forties or fifties who received an inactivated influenza vaccine. The sequencing here drew on PBMCs from blood, taken on the day of vaccination. CDR3 residues: CSARDSRTNQPQHF. CDR3 bases: TGCAGTGCTAGAGATTCGCGGACAAATCAGCCCCAGCATTTT.